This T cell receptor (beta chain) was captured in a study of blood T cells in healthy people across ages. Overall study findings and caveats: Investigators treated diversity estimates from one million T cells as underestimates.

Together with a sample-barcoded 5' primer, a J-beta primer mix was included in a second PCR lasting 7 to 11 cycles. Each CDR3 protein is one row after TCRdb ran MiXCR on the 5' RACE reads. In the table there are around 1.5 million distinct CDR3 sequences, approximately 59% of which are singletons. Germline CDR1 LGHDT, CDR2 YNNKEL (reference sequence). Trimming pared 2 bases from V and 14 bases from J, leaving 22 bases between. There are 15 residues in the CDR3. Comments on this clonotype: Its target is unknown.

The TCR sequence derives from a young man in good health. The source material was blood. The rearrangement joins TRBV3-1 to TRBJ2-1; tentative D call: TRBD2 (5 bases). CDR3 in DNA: TGTGCCAGCAGCCAATCGACTGGACTGTCGGGTCCTGAGTTCTTC. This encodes CASSQSTGLSGPEFF.